This TCR beta chain was profiled in a study of blood T cell repertoires in COVID-19. The wider study: PBMCs, B-cell-depleted T cells, or T cells were the source of the cDNA or gDNA that made up the material.

TCRdb keeps only in-frame clones here, not all; method: immunoSEQ multiplex PCR. The repertoire holds around 260,000 clones, with approximately 93% as singletons. CDR3 size: 14 residues. Looked up from germline, CDR1 is SGHAT and CDR2 is FQNNGV. V was pared by 7 bases and J by 8 bases, with 20 bases between. This clone was recorded once. This TCR derives from a woman aged 25 to 45 with COVID-19, enrolled during active disease. Sequenced sample: peripheral blood. The chain joins TRBV11-2 to TRBJ1-2; D is perhaps TRBD1 (6 bases). The CDR3: CASNPTAGARGYTF. In DNA form, the CDR3 reads TGTGCCAGCAACCCCACTGCGGGGGCTAGGGGCTACACCTTC.